This T cell receptor beta chain stems from a study of beta chain features in type 1 diabetes. General study findings and limits: Reads derived from cDNA could over-represent cells showing high TCR expression. Within the patient group, naive, central memory and Treg TCRB repertoires appeared more similar to each other than within healthy donors. PCR might show a preference for shorter templates, equally across patients and controls.

Investigators reverse transcribed all isolated RNA, so they sequenced expressed TCRB transcripts. Profiling relied on immunoSEQ multiplex PCR, and the TCRdb table lists in-frame clones only, not all of them. The table has around 250,000 clones, 27% seen once; the top ten hold under 4.5%. Trimming pared 5 bases from V and 2 bases from J, leaving 10 bases between. The CDR3 sequence is 14 residues long. Per the germline V gene, CDR1 is SGHVS and CDR2 is FNYEAQ. Without exception, sorted populations had purity beyond 95%. This clone showed up just a few times. Its antigen is not known. This TCR came from a man younger than 45 in good health. The sample taken for sequencing was central memory CD4+ T cells from blood. The V call is TRBV7-6, the J call TRBJ1-5; D is unresolved. The CDR3 protein is CASSEGYGNQPQHF. CDR3 nucleotides: TGTGCCAGCAGCGAAGGGTACGGCAATCAGCCCCAGCATTTT.